The 19 T cell receptor beta chains given below trace back to one sample, sequenced in a study of Ad26.COV2.S vaccination and SARS-CoV-2 variants. Data came from immunoSEQ multiplex PCR; TCRdb stores just in-frame clones and leaves some out. This table has fewer than 500,000 clones, roughly 91% appearing once. Treatment denoted: 15 to 20 received Ad26.COV2.S at low or high dose, single or two shots; about 5 received placebo; per-sample allocation not given. After the first vaccine or placebo injection, samples were drawn on day 63. This sample comprised peripheral blood, obtained in a trial of Ad26.COV2.S vaccine versus placebo. These receptors were collected from a person aged 18-60 years who received the Ad26.COV2.S COVID-19 vaccine or a placebo.

The chain recombines TRBV30 with TRBJ2-7; maybe TRBD1 (6 bases). The CDR3 loop spans 16 amino acids. V was trimmed by 1 base and J by 4 bases, leaving 20 bases between them. Per germline, CDR1 GTSNPN and CDR2 SVGIG (reference sequence). CDR3 sequence reads: CAWSEVWGLHRYEQYF. The DNA for the CDR3 is TGTGCCTGGAGTGAGGTCTGGGGGCTCCATCGATACGAGCAGTACTTC.

The V call is TRBV28, the J call TRBJ2-3, with D perhaps matching TRBD2 (5 bases). Trimming shortened V by 3 bases and J by 0 bases, and 10 bases separated the two germline ends. The CDR3 spans 15 residues. The germline CDR1 and CDR2 sequences are MDHEN and SYDVKM. The DNA for the CDR3 is TGTGCCAGCAGTTTGACCGGGATTAGCACAGATACGCAGTATTTT. Protein: CASSLTGISTDTQYF. Filled out from reference TRBV28 and TRBJ2-3, the complete variable domain reads DVKVTQSSRYLVKRTGEKVFLECVQDMDHENMFWYRQDPGLGLRLIYFSYDVKMKEKGDIPEGYSVSREKKERFSLILESASTNQTSMYLCASSLTGISTDTQYFGPGTRLTVL.

V is TRBV3-1 (or the pseudogene TRBV3-2) and J is TRBJ1-2; TRBD1 is a possible D gene (6 bases). From germline, CDR1 is LGHDT and CDR2 YNNKEL (reference sequence). The CDR3 contains 18 residues. Trimming stripped 0 bases from V and 2 bases from J, with 19 bases between. CDR3 DNA: TGTGCCAGCAGCCAAGACGGGGGCAGGGCGTCTCTGAACTATGGCTACACCTTC. Its translation is CASSQDGGRASLNYGYTF.

This chain connects TRBV7-9 to TRBJ2-7; no firm D call. The CDR3 consists of 12 residues. CDR1 is SEHNR, CDR2 FQNEAQ, per germline (reference sequence). V gave up 2 bases and J gave up 2 bases, with 4 bases separating them. The CDR3 bases are TGTGCCAGCAGCTTAAATGCCTACGAGCAGTACTTC. Amino acid sequence: CASSLNAYEQYF.

The genes are TRBV13 and TRBJ1-2, with D perhaps matching TRBD1 (5 bases). V lost 6 bases and J 4 bases, leaving 18 bases between the germline ends. There are 15 residues in the CDR3. Germline lookup yields CDR1 PRHDT and CDR2 FYEKMQ (reference sequence). The CDR3, as DNA: TGTGCCAGCAGTCGATTAAGGCGGGGGTCCTATGGCTACACCTTC. Encoded protein: CASSRLRRGSYGYTF.

V gene TRBV3-1 (or the pseudogene TRBV3-2) combines with J gene TRBJ1-5; D remains unclear. CDR3 length: 15 amino acids. Per the germline V gene, CDR1 is LGHDT and CDR2 is YNNKEL (reference sequence). Deletions cut 1 base from V and 2 bases from J, with 9 bases between. The CDR3 sequence: CASSQGWQRNQPQHF. CDR3 in DNA: TGTGCCAGCAGCCAAGGGTGGCAACGCAATCAGCCCCAGCATTTT.

The chain uses TRBV10-3 and TRBJ2-3; 7 bases match TRBD2. This CDR3 region has 14 residues. The germline gives CDR1 ENHRY, CDR2 SYGVKD. Trimming removed 4 bases from V and 1 base from J; junction bases left unmatched: 2. The CDR3 is CAISGGRGTDTQYF. CDR3 DNA sequence: TGTGCCATCAGTGGGGGGAGGGGCACAGATACGCAGTATTTT.

Points on this clone: Within the sample, other DNA sequences also encode this same CDR3. This chain links TRBV2 with TRBJ1-5; D may be TRBD1 (5 bases). Trimming took 8 bases from V and 4 from J, leaving 6 bases between them. The CDR3 runs 11 residues. Germline lookup yields CDR1 SNHLY and CDR2 FYNNEI. CDR3 nucleotides: TGTGCCAGCGGGGGAAATCAGCCCCAGCATTTT. This sequence encodes CASGGNQPQHF.

The chain links TRBV10-3 to TRBJ2-7; D perhaps matches TRBD1 (6 bases). CDR1 is ENHRY and CDR2 is SYGVKD in the germline V gene. The V gene lost 7 bases and the J gene lost 3 bases, with 16 bases spanning the gap. The CDR3 contains 14 residues. The CDR3 nucleotides read TGTGCCATCATCAGGGACATAAGGTACTACGAGCAGTACTTC. Translated, it gives CAIIRDIRYYEQYF.

The chain uses TRBV18 and TRBJ2-3; maybe TRBD1 (5 bases). The germline gives CDR1 KGHSH, CDR2 LQKENI. Trimming removed 1 base at V and 6 bases at J, with 5 bases between. This CDR3 has 12 amino acids. The CDR3: CASSPQGDTQYF. Written as DNA, the CDR3 is TGTGCCAGCTCACCACAGGGGGATACGCAGTATTTT. The full variable domain, in which reference TRBV18 and TRBJ2-3 provide the parts outside the CDR3, is NAGVMQNPRHLVRRRGQEARLRCSPMKGHSHVYWYRQLPEEGLKFMVYLQKENIIDESGMPKERFSAEFPKEGPSILRIQQVVRGDSAAYFCASSPQGDTQYFGPGTRLTVL.

The CDR3 DNA is TGTGCCAGCAGCTTGTCAGTCGACATCGGGTATGGCTACACCTTC. Amino acids: CASSLSVDIGYGYTF. The gene calls are TRBV7-9 and TRBJ1-2; D uncertain. Trimming left V 3 bases short and J 5 bases short, with 16 bases between. There are 15 residues in the CDR3. Germline CDR1 SEHNR, CDR2 FQNEAQ (reference sequence).

This chain uses TRBV10-1 with TRBJ2-7; TRBD1 agrees at 7 bases. The CDR3 sequence is 15 residues long. J was trimmed by 5 bases and V by 7 bases; bases with no gene match: 14. In germline, CDR1 is WNHNN, CDR2 SYGVQD (reference sequence). DNA for the CDR3: TGCGCCAGCACCCCTGGAGGCAGGGGGATAGACGAGCAGTACTTC. The encoded protein is CASTPGGRGIDEQYF.

The CDR3 DNA reads TGCGCCAGCAGCTTTTTGGGGGAGCTGTTTTTT. This translates into CASSFLGELFF. The chain has TRBV5-1 and TRBJ2-2; D not resolved. The CDR3 sequence is 11 residues long. V lost 2 bases to trimming and J lost 8 bases, with 4 bases between them. Germline V gene sequence: CDR1 SGHRS, CDR2 YFSETQ.

The V call is TRBV9, the J call TRBJ1-5, with D perhaps TRBD1 (5 bases). Trimming shortened V by 4 bases and J by 7 bases, and 15 bases separated the two germline ends. Germline CDR1 SGDLS, CDR2 YYNGEE. The CDR3 is 14 amino acids. The CDR3 here is CASSPGGGEQPQHF. CDR3 in DNA: TGTGCCAGCAGCCCGGGGGGTGGGGAGCAGCCCCAGCATTTT.

The rearrangement uses TRBV27 and TRBJ2-2; D is perhaps TRBD2 (6 bases). This CDR3 is built from 17 residues. Trimming shortened V by 3 bases and J by 2 bases, and 16 bases separated the two germline ends. Germline V gene data show CDR1 as MNHEY and CDR2 as SMNVEV (reference sequence). The CDR3 DNA is TGTGCCAGCAGTTTCTTGGGCGGGATCTATAACACCGGGGAGCTGTTTTTT. Translating it yields CASSFLGGIYNTGELFF.

The chain joins TRBV28 to TRBJ2-2, with D possibly matching TRBD1 (6 bases). There are 13 residues in the CDR3. The ends were cut back, 3 bases at V and 4 bases at J, with 6 bases in the middle. Germline V lookup: CDR1 MDHEN, CDR2 SYDVKM. The CDR3 DNA reads as TGTGCCAGCAGTTTGGACAGCACCGGGGAGCTGTTTTTT. It yields the protein CASSLDSTGELFF.

The chain recombines TRBV7-2 with TRBJ2-3, with D perhaps TRBD1 (6 bases). This CDR3 has 16 amino acids. The V gene lost 5 bases and the J gene lost 6 bases, with 21 bases spanning the gap. The V gene's germline CDR1 is SGHTA and CDR2 FQGNSA. For the CDR3, the DNA is TGTGCCAGCAGCCGTAGGGGCGGGTTAAGGGGGGATACGCAGTATTTT. It encodes CASSRRGGLRGDTQYF.

CDR3 sequence reads: CASKRQVDDEQFF. Here the CDR3 DNA reads TGTGCCAGCAAACGGCAGGTCGACGATGAGCAGTTCTTC. The chain combines TRBV3-1 (or the pseudogene TRBV3-2) with TRBJ2-1; D remains unclear. Per germline, CDR1 LGHDT and CDR2 YNNKEL (reference sequence). The CDR3 spans 13 residues. Trimming left V 7 bases short and J 8 bases short, with 15 bases between.

This clone was seen once. The chain joins TRBV27 to TRBJ1-6; 9 nucleotides match TRBD1. V trimming: 4 bases; J trimming: 5 bases; junction bases outside the gene matches: 0. The CDR3 contains 14 residues. Germline values: CDR1 MNHEY, CDR2 SMNVEV (reference sequence). CDR3 in amino acids: CASSWDRDNSPLHF. The DNA of the CDR3 is TGTGCCAGCAGTTGGGACAGGGATAATTCACCCCTCCACTTT.